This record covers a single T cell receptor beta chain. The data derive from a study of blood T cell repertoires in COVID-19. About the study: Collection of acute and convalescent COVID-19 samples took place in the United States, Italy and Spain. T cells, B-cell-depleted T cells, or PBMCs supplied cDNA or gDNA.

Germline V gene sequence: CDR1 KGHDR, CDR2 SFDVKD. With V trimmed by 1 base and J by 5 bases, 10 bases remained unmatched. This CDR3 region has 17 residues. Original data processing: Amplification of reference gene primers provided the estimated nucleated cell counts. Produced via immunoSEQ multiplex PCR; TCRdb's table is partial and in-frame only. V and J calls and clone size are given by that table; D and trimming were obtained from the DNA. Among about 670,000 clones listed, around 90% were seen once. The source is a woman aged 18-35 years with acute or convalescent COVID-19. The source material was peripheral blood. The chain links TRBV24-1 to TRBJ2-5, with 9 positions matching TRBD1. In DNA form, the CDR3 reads TGTGCCACCAGTGATTTCTCCGCTACAGGGGGCGGGGAGACCCAGTACTTC. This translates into CATSDFSATGGGETQYF.